These 15 T cell receptor beta chains share one sample of origin, sequenced in a study of technical replicates of blood from four donors. Sequencing was performed with immunoSEQ multiplex PCR; in TCRdb, only in-frame clones are kept and a portion is missing. In the table there are approximately 85,000 clones, 94% of which are singletons. The sequencing input was T cells isolated from PBMCs. Receptor source: a human donor in good health.

V and J are TRBV29-1 and TRBJ2-3; TRBD2 is a possible D gene (6 bases). Trimming took 2 bases from V and 1 from J, leaving 19 bases between them. Germline V gives CDR1 SQVTM, CDR2 ANQGSEA. The CDR3 loop spans 17 amino acids. CDR3 bases: TGCAGCGTTGAACGGTTACGCGGGGCGAGGGGCACAGATACGCAGTATTTT. This gives the protein CSVERLRGARGTDTQYF.

This rearrangement joins TRBV19 to TRBJ2-7; the D is unclear. Trimming cost V 4 bases and J 0 bases, with 16 bases left between them. The germline gives CDR1 LNHDA, CDR2 SQIVND (reference sequence). The length of the CDR3 is 16 residues. The CDR3 sequence: CASSKVGAASSYEQYF. As DNA, the CDR3 is TGTGCCAGTAGTAAAGTTGGAGCTGCCTCCTCCTACGAGCAGTACTTC.

This chain joins TRBV5-1 and TRBJ1-2; no clear D gene. This CDR3 has 14 amino acids. V shed 0 bases and J shed 5 bases, with 11 bases lying between them. The germline V gene has CDR1 SGHRS and CDR2 YFSETQ. As DNA, the CDR3 is TGCGCCAGCAGCTTGGCCGTTGGCCCGTATGGCTACACCTTC. As protein: CASSLAVGPYGYTF.

Only a few counts were recorded for this clone. The chain joins TRBV4-1 to TRBJ1-1; D may be TRBD1 (6 bases). Germline V gene data show CDR1 as MGHRA and CDR2 as YSYEKL. V lost 4 bases and J lost 1, with 13 bases in between. The CDR3 length is 15 residues. Here the CDR3 DNA reads TGCGCCAGCAGCCCCCTATCGGGACAGAACACTGAAGCTTTCTTT. It encodes CASSPLSGQNTEAFF.

This chain connects TRBV12-5 to TRBJ2-1; D gene unclear. Germline V gene lookup returns CDR1 LGHNT and CDR2 FRNRAP. The CDR3 runs to 15 residues. Trimming stripped 2 bases from V and 5 bases from J, with 13 bases between. The CDR3 bases are TGTGCTAGTGGTTTGACCTTAATGCCGGACAATGAGCAGTTCTTC. It codes for CASGLTLMPDNEQFF. The whole variable domain, filled in from reference TRBV12-5 and TRBJ2-1, reads DARVTQTPRHKVTEMGQEVTMRCQPILGHNTVFWYRQTMMQGLELLAYFRNRAPLDDSGMPKDRFSAEMPDATLATLKIQPSEPRDSAVYFCASGLTLMPDNEQFFGPGTRLTVL.

This clone showed up just a few times. This chain links TRBV2 with TRBJ1-5; 9 bases align to TRBD1. Germline loops: CDR1 SNHLY, CDR2 FYNNEI. CDR3 length: 15 amino acids. Unmatched junction bases numbered 9, after V lost 7 bases and J lost 5 bases. The CDR3 reads CASNGDRAGYQPQHF. Written as DNA, the CDR3 is TGTGCCAGCAACGGGGACAGGGCCGGGTATCAGCCCCAGCATTTT.

This chain connects TRBV7-9 to TRBJ2-7; 11 positions match TRBD2. The CDR3 is 15 amino acids. Losses at the gene ends were 5 bases for V and 4 bases for J; bases not matched to a gene: 7. Germline loops: CDR1 SEHNR, CDR2 FQNEAQ (reference sequence). DNA for the CDR3: TGTGCCAGCAGCCCACAACTAGCGGGAGCATACGAGCAGTACTTC. Its translation is CASSPQLAGAYEQYF.

The CDR3 spells CASSQGGGTDSYEQYF. Here the CDR3 DNA reads TGCGCCAGCAGCCAGGGGGGCGGGACAGACTCCTACGAGCAGTACTTC. This sequence joins TRBV4-1 and TRBJ2-7, with a weak D call TRBD1 (7 bases). The V gene's germline CDR1 is MGHRA and CDR2 YSYEKL. V shed 3 bases and J shed 0 bases, with 15 bases lying between them. The CDR3 runs to 16 residues.

V gene TRBV19 combines with J gene TRBJ1-5; possibly TRBD1 for D (5 bases). There are 14 residues in the CDR3. Germline V gene sequence: CDR1 LNHDA, CDR2 SQIVND (reference sequence). The V gene lost 3 bases and the J gene lost 4 bases, with 10 bases spanning the gap. The CDR3 protein is CASSMAGRNQPQHF. The CDR3 bases are TGTGCCAGTAGTATGGCAGGGAGGAATCAGCCCCAGCATTTT.

This rearrangement joins TRBV12-5 to TRBJ1-1; D gene ambiguous. Germline lookup yields CDR1 LGHNT and CDR2 FRNRAP. The CDR3 length is 13 residues. Between the trimmed V and J ends, which lost 7 bases and 1 base, there was a span of 10 bases. In DNA form, the CDR3 reads TGTGCTAGTGCCACATTTGGGAACACTGAAGCTTTCTTT. This codes for CASATFGNTEAFF.

The genes are TRBV7-3 and TRBJ1-3; D unclear. CDR1 is SGHTA and CDR2 is FQGTGA in the germline V gene. Between the trimmed V and J ends, which lost 5 bases and 2 bases, there was a span of 16 bases. This CDR3 is 16 amino acids long. In DNA, the CDR3 is TGTGCCAGCAGCCCCGAGGGTATGGGAGCTGGAAACACCATATATTTT. Translation gives CASSPEGMGAGNTIYF.

This sequence joins TRBV2 and TRBJ1-1; 8 bases align to TRBD1. The CDR3 has 14 amino acids. CDR1 SNHLY and CDR2 FYNNEI come from the germline V gene. V shed 6 bases and J 6 bases; nucleotides not matched to a gene: 9. The CDR3 DNA reads as TGTGCCAGCAGGCCAAGACAGGGGAGGGCTGAAGCTTTCTTT. It translates to CASRPRQGRAEAFF.

The chain joins TRBV10-3 to TRBJ2-7; D may be TRBD2 (6 bases). Germline V gene sequence: CDR1 ENHRY, CDR2 SYGVKD. This CDR3 spans 13 amino acids. V was shortened by 4 bases and J by 4 bases, with 11 bases between the two germline ends. The CDR3 loop reads CAISASAGYEQYF. The CDR3 coding sequence is TGTGCCATCAGTGCTAGCGCTGGATACGAGCAGTACTTC.

The chain employs TRBV28 and TRBJ2-5; the D gene is possibly TRBD1 (5 bases). The V gene lost 7 bases and the J gene lost 2 bases, with 11 bases spanning the gap. The CDR3 contains 13 residues. Germline V lookup: CDR1 MDHEN, CDR2 SYDVKM. This CDR3 is CASTMTAQETQYF. CDR3 DNA: TGTGCCAGCACTATGACAGCGCAAGAGACCCAGTACTTC.

This clone occurred once. The chain has TRBV10-2 and TRBJ2-1; 9 bases align to TRBD2. The CDR3 consists of 13 residues. Germline loops: CDR1 WSHSY, CDR2 SAAADI. V lost 11 bases, J lost 4 bases, and 6 bases stayed unmatched. The CDR3 region is CAGGTSSYNEQFF. The CDR3 DNA reads as TGCGCCGGCGGGACTAGCTCATACAATGAGCAGTTCTTC.